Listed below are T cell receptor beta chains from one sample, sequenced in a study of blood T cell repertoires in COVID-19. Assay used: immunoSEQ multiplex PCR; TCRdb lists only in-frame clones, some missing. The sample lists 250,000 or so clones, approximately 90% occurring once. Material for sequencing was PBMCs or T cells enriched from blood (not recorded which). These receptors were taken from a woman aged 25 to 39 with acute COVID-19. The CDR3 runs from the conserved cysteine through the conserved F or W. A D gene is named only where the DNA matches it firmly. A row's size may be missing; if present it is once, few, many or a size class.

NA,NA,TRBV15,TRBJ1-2,TGTGCCACCAGCAGAGACACAGACGCGAATGGCTACACCTTC,CATSRDTDANGYTF
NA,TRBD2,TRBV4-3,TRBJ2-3,TGCGCCAGCAGCCAAGAGGTGGGGAGGGGCCCAGGTGACACAGATACGCAGTATTTT,CASSQEVGRGPGDTDTQYF
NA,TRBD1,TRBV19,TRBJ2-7,TGTGCCAGTAGTCCCACCCCGGGACAGCGATCCTACGAGCAGTACTTC,CASSPTPGQRSYEQYF
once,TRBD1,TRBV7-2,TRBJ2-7,TGTGCCAGCAGCCTCGGGACAGGGGCCTACGAGCAGTACTTC,CASSLGTGAYEQYF
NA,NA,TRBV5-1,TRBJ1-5,TGCGCCAGCAGCTTGGGGACAGGCAATCAGCCCCAGCATTTT,CASSLGTGNQPQHF
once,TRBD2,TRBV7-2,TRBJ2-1,TGTGCCAGCAGCTTTTTTCCTAGCGGCGGCAATGAGCAGTTCTTC,CASSFFPSGGNEQFF
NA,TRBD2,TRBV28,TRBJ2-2,TGTGCCAGCCGCAATAACCTGGGAGGGGAGACCGGGGAGCTGTTTTTT,CASRNNLGGETGELFF
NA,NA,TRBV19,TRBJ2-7,TGTGCCAGTAGTATAAAGACAAATACCTACGAGCAGTACTTC,CASSIKTNTYEQYF
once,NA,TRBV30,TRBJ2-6,TGTGCCTGGAGTGTGGGGGCTTACTCTGGGGCCAACGTCCTGACTTTC,CAWSVGAYSGANVLTF
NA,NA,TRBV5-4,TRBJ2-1,TGTGCCAGCAGCCCTACGGTTGGTAGCGGTAACAATGAGCAGTTCTTC,CASSPTVGSGNNEQFF
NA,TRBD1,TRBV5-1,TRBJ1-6,TGCGCCAGCAGCTTGGGGGACAGTCCGGGAAATTCACCCCTCCACTTT,CASSLGDSPGNSPLHF
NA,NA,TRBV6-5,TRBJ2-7,TGTGCCAGCAGTTCGCTCACGGGAGCATTCTACGAGCAGTACTTC,CASSSLTGAFYEQYF
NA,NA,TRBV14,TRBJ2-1,TGTGCCAGCAGCCAGCAAAGGAGGGGGCTCTACAATGAGCAGTTCTTC,CASSQQRRGLYNEQFF
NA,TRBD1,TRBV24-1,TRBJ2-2,TGTGCCACCAGTGATTTATCAGGGGGGAACACCGGGGAGCTGTTTTTT,CATSDLSGGNTGELFF
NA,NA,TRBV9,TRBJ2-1,TGTGCCAGCAGCGTAAATAGGGGAAGTAATGAGCAGTTCTTC,CASSVNRGSNEQFF
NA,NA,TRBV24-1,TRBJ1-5,TGTGCCACCAGTGGAACAGCAAATCAGCCCCAGCATTTT,CATSGTANQPQHF
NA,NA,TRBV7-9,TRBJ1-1,TGTGCCAGCAGCTCCTCTTCAGGAAGGAACACTGAAGCTTTCTTT,CASSSSSGRNTEAFF
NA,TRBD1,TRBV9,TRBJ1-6,TGTGCCAGCAGCACCGGACAGGGGGCGAATTCACCCCTCCACTTT,CASSTGQGANSPLHF
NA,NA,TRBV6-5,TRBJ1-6,TGTGCCAGCGGGCGGGAAAGCTCCTATAATTCACCCCTCCACTTT,CASGRESSYNSPLHF
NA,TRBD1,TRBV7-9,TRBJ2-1,TGTGCCAGCAGCTTATCTTGGGGACAGGGGCGATACAATGAGCAGTTCTTC,CASSLSWGQGRYNEQFF
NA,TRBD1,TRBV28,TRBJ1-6,TGTGCCAGCAGTTTAGGTCTCAGGGGGCATTCACCCCTCCACTTT,CASSLGLRGHSPLHF
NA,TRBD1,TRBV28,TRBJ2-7,TGTGCCACTAAAACCGGGACAGGGGCGAACGAGCAGTACTTC,CATKTGTGANEQYF
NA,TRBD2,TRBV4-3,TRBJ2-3,TGCGCCAGCAGCCCGATGAGCGGGGGAGATACGCAGTATTTT,CASSPMSGGDTQYF
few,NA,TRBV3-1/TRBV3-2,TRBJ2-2,TGTGCCAGCAGCCGGTCTAGCGTAGGCACCGGGGAGCTGTTTTTT,CASSRSSVGTGELFF
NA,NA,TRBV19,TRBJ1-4,TGTGCCAGTCAGGGAGGGGATGCAACTAATGAAAAACTGTTTTTT,CASQGGDATNEKLFF
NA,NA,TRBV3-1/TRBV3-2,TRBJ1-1,TGTGCCAGCAGCCAAGAGGGGAGTGGGAGAGACTCCGCCACTGAAGCTTTCTTT,CASSQEGSGRDSATEAFF
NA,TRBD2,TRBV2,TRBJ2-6,TGTGCCAGCCGAGGGGCACTAGCGGCCGGGGCCAACGTCCTGACTTTC,CASRGALAAGANVLTF
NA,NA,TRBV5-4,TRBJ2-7,TGTGCCAGCAGCTTGGGGGACTCAGGAAGAACCTACGAGCAGTACTTC,CASSLGDSGRTYEQYF
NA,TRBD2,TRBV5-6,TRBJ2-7,TGTGCCAGCAGCTTGGCGGGACTAGCGGGAGTGGGTGAGCAGTACTTC,CASSLAGLAGVGEQYF
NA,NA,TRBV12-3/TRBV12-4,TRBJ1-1,TGTGCCAGCAGCCCCGACAGCACTGAAGCTTTCTTT,CASSPDSTEAFF
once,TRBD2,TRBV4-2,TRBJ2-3,TGTGCCAGCAGCCAAGGGATGTCTAGCGGGAGGGCCTGGAGCACAGATACGCAGTATTTT,CASSQGMSSGRAWSTDTQYF
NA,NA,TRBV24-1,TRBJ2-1,TGTGCCACCAGCGATCCTGGAGTATTTGAGCAGTTCTTC,CATSDPGVFEQFF
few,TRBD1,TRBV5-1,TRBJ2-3,TGCGCCAGCAGCCCCGGGGCAGGGGGTCCTCCTTTTAGCACAGATACGCAGTATTTT,CASSPGAGGPPFSTDTQYF
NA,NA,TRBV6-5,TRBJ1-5,TGTGCCAGCAGTCCCACAGGTAGCAATCAGCCCCAGCATTTT,CASSPTGSNQPQHF
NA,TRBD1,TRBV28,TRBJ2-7,TGTGCCAGCATCCCCAATCATGGGACAGGGGGAAACTACGAGCAGTACTTC,CASIPNHGTGGNYEQYF
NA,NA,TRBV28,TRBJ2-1,TGTGCCAGCAGGTTATCGGGAGCCTCCTACAATGAGCAGTTCTTC,CASRLSGASYNEQFF
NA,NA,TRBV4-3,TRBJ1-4,TGCGCCAGCAGCCAAGTTGGTGAGGGTCGTAATGAAAAACTGTTTTTT,CASSQVGEGRNEKLFF
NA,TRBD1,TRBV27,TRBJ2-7,TGTGCCAGCAGTCCCGGGACAGGGTTCAGCTCCTACGAGCAGTACTTC,CASSPGTGFSSYEQYF
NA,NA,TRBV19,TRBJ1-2,TGTGCCAGTAGGACCTCGACAGACTATGGCTACACCTTC,CASRTSTDYGYTF
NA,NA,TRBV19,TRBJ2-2,TGTGCCAGTAGTAAAAATCCCCCAAGTTATATAATAGTAACCGGGGAGCTGTTTTTT,CASSKNPPSYIIVTGELFF